This TCR beta chain derives from a study of cytomegalovirus exposure and HLA in healthy donors. Broader study findings: According to reports, the classifier identified cytomegalovirus status with high specificity and sensitivity. Upon later analysis, TCR association rates were observed to vary by HLA locus, being highest for DRB1 and lowest for HLA-C. The study put 150 to 200 TCR beta chains on its list as cytomegalovirus-associated.

PCR involved 60 Vbeta and 13 Jbeta primers. Per the study methods: Later work found 80 million or so unique TCR beta chains, with around 10 million shared. TCRdb's copy holds only in-frame clones and misses some; the assay was immunoSEQ multiplex PCR. V, J and clone size are those of that table, while D and trimming were read from the DNA. The sample holds more than 65,000 clones. Comments on this clone: Its antigen is currently unknown.

The receptor comes from a middle-aged man in good health and CMV-seronegative. Sequenced: PBMCs.

This chain's CDR3 is CASSSARLENTDTQYF. CDR3 DNA sequence: TGCGCCAGCAGCTCAGCCCGACTAGAGAACACAGATACGCAGTATTTT. The rearrangement links TRBV5-1 to TRBJ2-3; D might be TRBD2 (6 bases). V was shortened by 3 bases and J by 2 bases, with 16 bases between the two germline ends. Germline V gene lookup returns CDR1 SGHRS and CDR2 YFSETQ. This CDR3 region has 16 residues.